The present TCR beta chain was sequenced within a study of blood T cell repertoires in COVID-19. Trimming removed 5 bases from V and 7 bases from J; junction bases left unmatched: 5. CDR3 length: 14 amino acids. CDR1 and CDR2 (germline): MNHEY, SMNVEV (reference sequence). Profiling relied on immunoSEQ multiplex PCR, and the TCRdb table lists in-frame clones only, not all of them. The sample comprises more than 70,000 clones, around three quarters of which are singletons, and 10% to 13% rests with the top ten. This clone appeared once. The receptor comes from a woman in her 70s with acute or convalescent COVID-19. The source material was peripheral blood. The chain is built from TRBV27 and TRBJ1-6, with 7 nucleotides matching TRBD1. The CDR3: CASSLQGFNSPLHF. The CDR3 bases are TGTGCCAGCAGTCTACAGGGGTTCAATTCACCCCTCCACTTT.